Here is one T cell receptor beta chain with its context. The target antigen is unknown. The record originates from a study of cytomegalovirus exposure and HLA in healthy donors. The study, taken as a whole, reports: TCR beta chain V- and J-gene trimming was linked, in a later analysis, to a missense variant in DCLRE1C. A later analysis linked some 17,000 TCR beta sequences to HLA alleles at 0.05 false discovery rate. More clonal expansion characterized HLA-associated TCR beta chains than equally common others in a later analysis.

It was with 60 Vbeta and 13 Jbeta primers that the PCR ran. Some clones are missing from TCRdb's copy, which holds only in-frame ones; the method was immunoSEQ multiplex PCR. The table includes roughly 180,000 clones, 76% detected once. The sequencing input was PBMCs. This sequence originates from a female donor in good health and CMV-seronegative.

CDR3 nucleotides: TGTGCCTGGAGTGTTTCGAACTCATATAACACCTTC. The encoded protein is CAWSVSNSYNTF. The genes are TRBV30 and TRBJ1-2; no clear D. The CDR3 covers 12 residues. The germline V gene encodes CDR1 GTSNPN and CDR2 SVGIG (reference sequence). Between the trimmed V and J ends, which lost 0 bases and 12 bases, there was a span of 14 bases. Complete variable domain (other parts from reference TRBV30 and TRBJ1-2): SQTIHQWPATLVQPVGSPLSLECTVEGTSNPNLYWYRQAAGRGLQLLFYSVGIGQISSEVPQNLSASRPQDRQFILSSKKLLLSDSGFYLCAWSVSNSYNTFGSGTRLTVV.